The 14 T cell receptor beta chains below come from one sample, sequenced in a study of cytomegalovirus exposure and HLA in healthy donors. The PCR made use of 60 Vbeta and 13 Jbeta primers. The table came from immunoSEQ multiplex PCR; TCRdb's copy has only in-frame clones and leaves some out. The sample lists some 190,000 clones; about 88% were seen once. Sequencing input: PBMCs. The receptors stem from a woman aged 30 to 39 in good health and CMV-seronegative.

Written as DNA, the CDR3 is TGTGCCAGCAGCTTGACTAGCGGGGGCACAGATACGCAGTATTTT. It codes for CASSLTSGGTDTQYF. The V and J genes are TRBV5-4 and TRBJ2-3; 10 bases are shared with TRBD2. This CDR3 comprises 15 residues. The V segment lost 1 base and the J segment 1 base; nucleotides outside the gene matches: 0. Per the germline V gene, CDR1 is SGHNT and CDR2 is YYREEE (reference sequence).

The chain is built from TRBV11-2 and TRBJ2-1; 8 bases line up with TRBD1. Per the germline V gene, CDR1 is SGHAT and CDR2 is FQNNGV. The CDR3 is made up of 16 amino acids. V lost 1 base, J lost 8 bases, and 10 bases stayed unmatched. The chain's CDR3 is CASSLGRAGGFDEQFF. The CDR3 region has the DNA TGTGCCAGCAGCTTAGGGAGGGCAGGGGGCTTCGATGAGCAGTTCTTC.

In its sample, this clone was seen once. The V gene is TRBV11-2, the J gene TRBJ2-5; D gene uncertain. There are 14 residues in the CDR3. With 4 bases removed from V and 0 bases from J, the gap between germline ends came to 9 bases. Per the germline V gene, CDR1 is SGHAT and CDR2 is FQNNGV. Written as DNA, the CDR3 is TGTGCCAGCAGCTCCAACCTAAACCAAGAGACCCAGTACTTC. Translation gives CASSSNLNQETQYF.

The genes are TRBV7-9 and TRBJ2-1, with D maybe TRBD1 (6 bases). The CDR3 is 12 residues long. V was trimmed by 2 bases and J by 8 bases, leaving 7 bases between them. Looked up from germline, CDR1 is SEHNR and CDR2 is FQNEAQ (reference sequence). Written as DNA, the CDR3 is TGTGCCAGCAGCTTATCAGGGGATGAGCAGTTCTTC. This gives the protein CASSLSGDEQFF.

This clone was picked up one time. V and J are TRBV6-6 and TRBJ2-1, with 8 nucleotides matching TRBD2. Germline V lookup: CDR1 MNHNY, CDR2 SVGAGI (reference sequence). This CDR3 has 16 residues. J gave up 1 base and V 6 bases, and 8 bases lay outside the gene matches. The CDR3 DNA is TGTGCCAGCAGGGACGGGAGCGGGAGATCCTACAATGAGCAGTTCTTC. The encoded protein is CASRDGSGRSYNEQFF.

This chain connects TRBV5-6 to TRBJ2-7, with 7 bases identical to TRBD1. V lost 2 bases, J lost 5 bases, and 13 bases stayed unmatched. This CDR3 has 16 amino acids. Germline V gene data show CDR1 as SGHDT and CDR2 as YYEEEE. CDR3 coding DNA: TGTGCCAGCAGCTTTAGACAGGGTAAGAACCACCACGAGCAGTACTTC. It specifies CASSFRQGKNHHEQYF.

The chain employs TRBV6-1 and TRBJ1-1; D not certain. CDR1 is MNHNS, CDR2 SASEGT, per germline. The V end was cut by 2 bases, the J end by 7 bases, with 8 bases between. The CDR3 consists of 12 residues. This CDR3 reads CASSELGYEAFF. CDR3 sequence (DNA): TGTGCCAGCAGTGAACTCGGGTATGAAGCTTTCTTT.

V usage is TRBV11-2 and J usage is TRBJ2-7; TRBD2 might be the D (6 bases). Germline V CDR1 and CDR2: SGHAT, FQNNGV. Between the trimmed V and J ends, which lost 3 bases and 1 base, there was a span of 10 bases. There are 14 residues in the CDR3. The CDR3 reads CASSFGRGSYEQYF. The CDR3 nucleotides are TGTGCCAGCAGCTTCGGGCGGGGTTCCTACGAGCAGTACTTC.

The V call is TRBV6-1, the J call TRBJ1-1; TRBD1 agrees at 7 bases. The CDR3 runs 13 residues. From germline, CDR1 is MNHNS and CDR2 SASEGT. V was clipped by 2 bases and J by 4 bases; unmatched bases: 1. This CDR3 reads CASSETGATEAFF. The CDR3 DNA follows: TGTGCCAGCAGTGAAACAGGGGCCACTGAAGCTTTCTTT.

A note on this clone: Other DNA sequences in this sample translate to the same CDR3. CDR3 DNA: TGTGCCAGCAGCGTAGGCAGTGGTTACAATGAGCAGTTCTTC. It yields the protein CASSVGSGYNEQFF. The chain carries TRBV9 and TRBJ2-1; D is undetermined. This CDR3 contains 14 residues. V lost 0 bases to trimming and J lost 4 bases, with 8 bases between them. Per germline, CDR1 SGDLS and CDR2 YYNGEE.

The chain recombines TRBV28 with TRBJ2-7; D gene uncertain. The CDR3 extends over 17 amino acids. Trimming pared 2 bases from V and 1 base from J, leaving 18 bases between. The germline V gene has CDR1 MDHEN and CDR2 SYDVKM. DNA of the CDR3: TGTGCCAGCAGTTTAAATTCGGTTGGGCAGATATCCTACGAGCAGTACTTC. This encodes CASSLNSVGQISYEQYF.

The V and J genes are TRBV2 and TRBJ1-1, with D perhaps TRBD1 (6 bases). Germline V gives CDR1 SNHLY, CDR2 FYNNEI. This CDR3 has 13 amino acids. V lost 3 bases, J lost 5 bases, and 10 bases lay in between. CDR3 region: CASSEQGPTEAFF. The CDR3 region has the DNA TGTGCCAGCAGTGAGCAGGGGCCAACTGAAGCTTTCTTT. Full variable domain (remainder filled in from reference TRBV2 and TRBJ1-1): EPEVTQTPSHQVTQMGQEVILRCVPISNHLYFYWYRQILGQKVEFLVSFYNNEISEKSEIFDDQFSVERPDGSNFTLKIRSTKLEDSAMYFCASSEQGPTEAFFGQGTRLTVV.

CDR3 sequence reads: CASSLGTSVEQFF. For the CDR3, the DNA is TGTGCCAGCAGCTTAGGGACTAGCGTTGAGCAGTTCTTC. V is TRBV7-9 and J is TRBJ2-1; 9 bases are a match to TRBD2. Germline V gene sequence: CDR1 SEHNR, CDR2 FQNEAQ (reference sequence). This CDR3 contains 13 residues. The V gene end was trimmed by 1 base and the J gene end by 9 bases; junction bases not matched to a gene: 1.

In regard to this clone: Germline and junction disagree at one end, which may indicate a read error. The chain couples TRBV5-4 to TRBJ2-1, with D maybe TRBD2 (5 bases). Per germline, CDR1 SGHNT and CDR2 YYREEE (reference sequence). The CDR3 contains 15 residues. CDR3 loop: CASRLDSYSYNEQFF. The CDR3 DNA is TGTGCCAGCAGATTGGACTCATACTCCTACAATGAGCAGTTCTTC.